The 14 T cell receptor beta chains below were found in one sample sequenced in a study of shared clonotypes between healthy human individuals. Measured with immunoSEQ multiplex PCR; TCRdb has only the in-frame clones, and not every one. Here the sample spans around 430,000 clones, 70% to 80% being singletons. Material for sequencing was PBMCs. The source is a middle-aged woman in good health. Some clones in this sample may be carry-over from other donors' samples.

The chain employs TRBV27 and TRBJ1-1; D is unresolved. CDR1 and CDR2 from the germline V gene are MNHEY and SMNVEV (reference sequence). The CDR3 length is 12 residues. Trimming pared 6 bases from V and 4 bases from J, leaving 9 bases between. DNA of the CDR3: TGTGCCAGCAGGTCAGCTGGCACTGAAGCTTTCTTT. This codes for CASRSAGTEAFF.

V gene TRBV27 combines with J gene TRBJ2-2; perhaps TRBD1 as D (6 bases). V was trimmed by 2 bases and J by 5 bases, leaving 6 bases between them. This CDR3 is built from 13 residues. Per germline, CDR1 MNHEY and CDR2 SMNVEV (reference sequence). The CDR3 nucleotides are TGTGCCAGCAGTTTACAGGGGACCGGGGAGCTGTTTTTT. Residues: CASSLQGTGELFF.

The chain combines TRBV2 with TRBJ2-3, with TRBD2 matching 7 bases. After removal of 7 bases from V and 0 bases from J, the junction contained 4 bases not matched to a gene. The CDR3 is made up of 14 amino acids. Germline CDR1 and CDR2: SNHLY and FYNNEI. Written as DNA, the CDR3 is TGTGCCAGCATCTGGGAGGGTAGCACAGATACGCAGTATTTT. It specifies CASIWEGSTDTQYF.

V and J are TRBV29-1 and TRBJ2-5, with 7 bases aligning to TRBD2. CDR1 and CDR2 (germline): SQVTM, ANQGSEA. This CDR3 is 15 amino acids long. The V gene end was trimmed by 5 bases and the J gene end by 7 bases; junction bases not matched to a gene: 16. The CDR3 is CSVNGQVGGEGTQYF. Here the CDR3 DNA reads TGCAGCGTTAATGGGCAGGTTGGGGGGGAAGGGACCCAGTACTTC.

This clone was counted only a few times. The genes are TRBV19 and TRBJ2-5; TRBD2 matches 14 bases. Germline loops: CDR1 LNHDA, CDR2 SQIVND (reference sequence). The CDR3 loop spans 16 amino acids. With 3 bases clipped from V and 5 bases from J, the junction kept 5 bases outside the gene matches. DNA of the CDR3: TGTGCCAGTAGTATTGGGACTAGCGGGAGAGGGGAGACCCAGTACTTC. Translated, it gives CASSIGTSGRGETQYF. The whole variable domain, filled in from reference TRBV19 and TRBJ2-5, reads DGGITQSPKYLFRKEGQNVTLSCEQNLNHDAMYWYRQDPGQGLRLIYYSQIVNDFQKGDIAEGYSVSREKKESFPLTVTSAQKNPTAFYLCASSIGTSGRGETQYFGPGTRLLVL.

As to this clone: This same CDR3 is encoded by further DNA sequences in the sample. V and J are TRBV7-9 and TRBJ1-1; D is unclear. CDR1 and CDR2 (germline): SEHNR, FQNEAQ (reference sequence). V was shortened by 3 bases and J by 1 base, with 3 bases between the two germline ends. The CDR3 loop spans 12 amino acids. CDR3 sequence: CASSFSNTEAFF. The DNA of the CDR3 is TGTGCCAGCAGCTTCTCGAACACTGAAGCTTTCTTT. Full variable domain (outside the CDR3, taken from reference TRBV7-9 and TRBJ1-1): DTGVSQNPRHKITKRGQNVTFRCDPISEHNRLYWYRQTLGQGPEFLTYFQNEAQLEKSRLLSDRFSAERPKGSFSTLEIQRTEQGDSAMYLCASSFSNTEAFFGQGTRLTVV.

Note on this clone: This CDR3 is also generated by other DNA sequences in the sample. The chain is built from TRBV5-1 and TRBJ2-7; 8 nucleotides align to TRBD2. Germline V lookup: CDR1 SGHRS, CDR2 YFSETQ. V shed 4 bases, J shed 0 bases, and the junction held 3 bases outside the gene matches. The CDR3 has 14 amino acids. The CDR3 protein is CASSLSGSSYEQYF. The CDR3 DNA reads as TGCGCCAGCAGCCTAAGCGGGAGCTCCTACGAGCAGTACTTC.

The chain has TRBV28 and TRBJ2-7, with D possibly matching TRBD1 (6 bases). Trimming cost V 3 bases and J 8 bases, with 14 bases left between them. Looked up from germline, CDR1 is MDHEN and CDR2 is SYDVKM. The CDR3 runs to 13 residues. CDR3 loop: CASSLGASAKQYF. As DNA, the CDR3 is TGTGCCAGCAGTTTGGGGGCCTCTGCAAAGCAGTACTTC.

This clone was observed once. The chain links TRBV28 to TRBJ1-5; D call uncertain. Germline V gene lookup returns CDR1 MDHEN and CDR2 SYDVKM. The CDR3 totals 13 residues. The V gene lost 7 bases and the J gene lost 10 bases, with 17 bases spanning the gap. The CDR3 DNA is TGTGCCAGCACCCGTGGGGAGTCGGGACCCCAGCATTTT. Its protein is CASTRGESGPQHF.

The gene calls are TRBV14 and TRBJ2-1; D unresolved. CDR3 size: 15 residues. Germline V gene data show CDR1 as SGHDN and CDR2 as FVKESK. V was cut by 4 bases and J by 1 base, with 11 bases left in between. CDR3 in DNA: TGTGCCAGCAGCCCCTTGGTACGGTCCTACAATGAGCAGTTCTTC. Translated: CASSPLVRSYNEQFF.

The V gene is TRBV18, the J gene TRBJ2-3; 11 bases fit TRBD2. Per the germline V gene, CDR1 is KGHSH and CDR2 is LQKENI. The CDR3 length is 17 residues. V trimming: 0 bases; J trimming: 1 base; junction bases outside the gene matches: 3. CDR3 nucleotides: TGTGCCAGCTCACCACCTAGCGGGAGGGGAGGCACAGATACGCAGTATTTT. Residues: CASSPPSGRGGTDTQYF.

The chain joins TRBV5-8 to TRBJ2-1; 10 nucleotides agree with TRBD2. CDR3 length: 15 residues. CDR1 SGHTS and CDR2 YDEGEE come from the germline V gene. After removal of 3 bases from V and 7 bases from J, the junction contained 7 bases not matched to a gene. CDR3 protein: CASSSPSLAGNEQFF. The CDR3 DNA reads as TGTGCCAGCAGCTCGCCGTCACTAGCGGGAAATGAGCAGTTCTTC.

The V call is TRBV5-4, the J call TRBJ2-7; tentatively, D is TRBD1 (6 bases). V lost 9 bases and J 4 bases, leaving 17 bases between the germline ends. The CDR3 spans 13 residues. Germline values: CDR1 SGHNT, CDR2 YYREEE (reference sequence). CDR3 residues: CATLRRGAYEQYF. DNA of the CDR3: TGTGCCACCCTCCGCAGGGGCGCGTACGAGCAGTACTTC.

This chain joins TRBV28 and TRBJ2-5, with 8 bases identical to TRBD2. CDR1 and CDR2 (germline): MDHEN, SYDVKM. The CDR3 is made up of 14 amino acids. The junction had 5 bases not matched to a gene; V was cut back by 3 bases and J by 5 bases. CDR3 DNA: TGTGCCAGCAGTTTTCTCGGGAGGGTGGAGACCCAGTACTTC. It specifies CASSFLGRVETQYF.